The 25 T cell receptor beta chains given below trace back to one sample, sequenced in a study of blood T cell repertoires in COVID-19. Some clones are missing from TCRdb's copy, which holds only in-frame ones; the method was immunoSEQ multiplex PCR. This table holds 65,000 to 80,000 clones, roughly 90% found once. Sequences were obtained from peripheral blood. The receptors were gathered from a man between 65 and 80 years old with active or convalescent COVID-19.

This clone was seen a handful of times. The chain carries TRBV24-1 and TRBJ2-2; D call uncertain. This CDR3 region has 12 residues. Per germline, CDR1 KGHDR and CDR2 SFDVKD. The V gene lost 7 bases and the J gene lost 4 bases, with 6 bases spanning the gap. CDR3 amino acids: CATRNSTGELFF. The DNA for the CDR3 is TGTGCCACCAGGAACAGCACCGGGGAGCTGTTTTTT.

The V gene is TRBV19, the J gene TRBJ1-5; the match to TRBD1 covers 12 bases. Looked up from germline, CDR1 is LNHDA and CDR2 is SQIVND (reference sequence). Losses at the gene ends were 4 bases for V and 1 base for J; bases not matched to a gene: 8. The CDR3 contains 18 residues. CDR3 coding DNA: TGTGCCAGTAGTAGACCGGGACAGGGGGCGTCGAGCAATCAGCCCCAGCATTTT. Translated, it gives CASSRPGQGASSNQPQHF. Filled out from reference TRBV19 and TRBJ1-5, the complete variable domain reads DGGITQSPKYLFRKEGQNVTLSCEQNLNHDAMYWYRQDPGQGLRLIYYSQIVNDFQKGDIAEGYSVSREKKESFPLTVTSAQKNPTAFYLCASSRPGQGASSNQPQHFGDGTRLSIL.

This clone was counted a few times. The J gene is TRBJ1-2, the V gene TRBV2; TRBD1 might be the D (6 bases). CDR3 size: 14 residues. V was trimmed by 2 bases and J by 5 bases, leaving 12 bases between them. CDR1 is SNHLY, CDR2 FYNNEI, per germline. This chain's CDR3 is CASSESKDSYGYTF. The CDR3 region has the DNA TGTGCCAGCAGTGAAAGTAAGGACAGTTATGGCTACACCTTC.

The V call is TRBV18, the J call TRBJ1-1, with TRBD1 as a possible D gene (6 bases). V was trimmed by 5 bases and J by 8 bases, leaving 15 bases between them. The CDR3 has 13 residues. Per the germline V gene, CDR1 is KGHSH and CDR2 is LQKENI. The CDR3 spells CASSATGYGEAFF. The CDR3 nucleotides are TGTGCCAGCTCAGCGACAGGTTACGGGGAAGCTTTCTTT. Using reference TRBV18 and TRBJ1-1 for the parts outside the CDR3, the full variable domain is NAGVMQNPRHLVRRRGQEARLRCSPMKGHSHVYWYRQLPEEGLKFMVYLQKENIIDESGMPKERFSAEFPKEGPSILRIQQVVRGDSAAYFCASSATGYGEAFFGQGTRLTVV.

J is TRBJ2-7 and V is TRBV7-9; D possibly corresponds to TRBD2 (7 bases). The CDR3 loop spans 14 amino acids. Between the trimmed V and J ends, which lost 0 bases and 4 bases, there was a span of 10 bases. CDR1 is SEHNR, CDR2 FQNEAQ, per germline (reference sequence). CDR3 amino acids: CASSLAGGGYEQYF. In DNA form, the CDR3 reads TGTGCCAGCAGCTTAGCAGGGGGAGGGTACGAGCAGTACTTC. The full variable domain, in which reference TRBV7-9 and TRBJ2-7 provide the parts outside the CDR3, is DTGVSQNPRHKITKRGQNVTFRCDPISEHNRLYWYRQTLGQGPEFLTYFQNEAQLEKSRLLSDRFSAERPKGSFSTLEIQRTEQGDSAMYLCASSLAGGGYEQYFGPGTRLTVT.

The chain couples TRBV5-6 to TRBJ2-7, with TRBD1 matching over 10 bases. Losses at the gene ends were 3 bases for V and 6 bases for J; bases not matched to a gene: 9. Per germline, CDR1 SGHDT and CDR2 YYEEEE. CDR3 length: 15 residues. CDR3 sequence: CASSSTGGPSSEQYF. The CDR3 nucleotides read TGTGCCAGCAGCTCGACAGGGGGCCCCTCTAGCGAGCAGTACTTC.

The chain links TRBV18 to TRBJ2-3, with TRBD2 matching over 10 bases. The junction had 5 bases not matched to a gene; V was cut back by 3 bases and J by 2 bases. This CDR3 spans 16 amino acids. Per the germline V gene, CDR1 is KGHSH and CDR2 is LQKENI. The CDR3 coding sequence is TGTGCCAGCTCACCCTTAGCGGGAGGTGTCACAGATACGCAGTATTTT. Its translation: CASSPLAGGVTDTQYF.

The chain recombines TRBV7-9 with TRBJ1-6; 8 positions match TRBD1. CDR1 is SEHNR and CDR2 is FQNEAQ in the germline V gene (reference sequence). The trim removed 4 bases at V and 8 bases at J, leaving 7 bases unmatched. The CDR3 covers 15 residues. CDR3 in amino acids: CASSSEAGGHSPLHF. The CDR3 DNA sequence: TGTGCCAGCAGCTCCGAGGCAGGGGGCCATTCACCCCTCCACTTT. Drawing the rest from reference TRBV7-9 and TRBJ1-6, the complete variable domain is DTGVSQNPRHKITKRGQNVTFRCDPISEHNRLYWYRQTLGQGPEFLTYFQNEAQLEKSRLLSDRFSAERPKGSFSTLEIQRTEQGDSAMYLCASSSEAGGHSPLHFGNGTRLTVT.

The gene calls are TRBV15 and TRBJ2-5, with D perhaps matching TRBD2 (5 bases). CDR3 length: 15 residues. The germline CDR1 and CDR2 sequences are LNHNV and YYDKDF (reference sequence). Trimming took 0 bases from V and 5 from J, leaving 13 bases between them. The DNA for the CDR3 is TGTGCCACCAGCAGAGAGGGAGAAACTTTCGAGACCCAGTACTTC. It is translated as CATSREGETFETQYF.

V usage is TRBV3-1 (or the pseudogene TRBV3-2) and J usage is TRBJ1-5; 7 bases match TRBD1. The length of the CDR3 is 15 residues. With 1 base clipped from V and 4 bases from J, the junction kept 4 bases outside the gene matches. Germline CDR1 and CDR2: LGHDT and YNNKEL (reference sequence). Written as DNA, the CDR3 is TGTGCCAGCAGCCAAGGGCCAGGGGGTAATCAGCCCCAGCATTTT. Its protein is CASSQGPGGNQPQHF.

The V gene is TRBV7-9, the J gene TRBJ1-2; possibly TRBD1 for D (6 bases). Germline V gene lookup returns CDR1 SEHNR and CDR2 FQNEAQ (reference sequence). CDR3 size: 13 residues. Trimming took off 5 bases at V and 4 bases at J, with 11 bases between the two ends. The CDR3 DNA sequence: TGTGCCAGCAGCCAACAGGGATTCTATGGCTACACCTTC. Translated, it gives CASSQQGFYGYTF.

The V call is TRBV30, the J call TRBJ1-3; D is possibly TRBD1 (6 bases). Germline V gene sequence: CDR1 GTSNPN, CDR2 SVGIG (reference sequence). The CDR3 has 13 amino acids. V was pared by 4 bases and J by 4 bases, with 11 bases between. CDR3 nucleotide sequence: TGTGCCTGGATATCAGGGGCAGGAAACACCATATATTTT. Encoded protein: CAWISGAGNTIYF.

The sample holds one count of this clone. The V call is TRBV10-3, the J call TRBJ2-3; 8 positions match TRBD2. V gave up 2 bases and J gave up 6 bases; unmatched junction bases: 4. There are 14 residues in the CDR3. The germline CDR1 and CDR2 sequences are ENHRY and SYGVKD. This chain's CDR3 is CAISETSGGDTQYF. CDR3 bases: TGTGCCATCAGTGAGACCAGCGGGGGCGATACGCAGTATTTT.

The chain joins TRBV11-2 to TRBJ2-7; 8 bases match TRBD1. V trimming: 1 base; J trimming: 1 base; junction bases outside the gene matches: 3. Germline CDR1 and CDR2: SGHAT and FQNNGV. The CDR3 is 15 amino acids. The CDR3 loop reads CASSLARGRSYEQYF. The CDR3 DNA is TGTGCCAGCAGCTTAGCCAGGGGGCGGTCCTACGAGCAGTACTTC.

The sample holds one count of this clone. The V call is TRBV19, the J call TRBJ2-1, with 7 bases that match TRBD1. V shed 5 bases and J 0 bases; nucleotides not matched to a gene: 7. The CDR3 spans 16 residues. The germline CDR1 and CDR2 sequences are LNHDA and SQIVND (reference sequence). As DNA, the CDR3 is TGTGCCAGTAGTTTCCGACAGGGTAGCTCCTACAATGAGCAGTTCTTC. It specifies CASSFRQGSSYNEQFF.

The chain links TRBV19 to TRBJ1-2; D is unresolved. The CDR3 loop spans 15 amino acids. The ends were cut back, 5 bases at V and 4 bases at J, with 17 bases in the middle. Germline assignment: CDR1 LNHDA and CDR2 SQIVND (reference sequence). CDR3 amino acids: CASSSRVLNIYGYTF. The CDR3 DNA reads TGTGCCAGTAGTTCCCGGGTCCTAAACATCTATGGCTACACCTTC. Drawing the rest from reference TRBV19 and TRBJ1-2, the complete variable domain is DGGITQSPKYLFRKEGQNVTLSCEQNLNHDAMYWYRQDPGQGLRLIYYSQIVNDFQKGDIAEGYSVSREKKESFPLTVTSAQKNPTAFYLCASSSRVLNIYGYTFGSGTRLTVV.

This chain uses TRBV19 with TRBJ2-1; 7 bases are shared with TRBD1. Germline values: CDR1 LNHDA, CDR2 SQIVND (reference sequence). The CDR3 length is 13 residues. V was pared by 9 bases and J by 6 bases, with 8 bases of the junction left unmatched. The CDR3 protein is CASTSTGLNEQFF. As DNA, the CDR3 is TGTGCCAGCACCTCGACAGGGCTCAATGAGCAGTTCTTC.

V is TRBV19 and J is TRBJ1-1, with TRBD1 as a possible D gene (5 bases). V was clipped by 5 bases and J by 4 bases, with 17 bases between them. The CDR3 extends over 15 amino acids. The germline gives CDR1 LNHDA, CDR2 SQIVND (reference sequence). CDR3 bases: TGTGCCAGTAGTCCCCCCCAGGGAAGGGGCACTGAAGCTTTCTTT. Its protein product is CASSPPQGRGTEAFF.

This chain joins TRBV6-1 and TRBJ2-5; no clear D gene. Germline-derived CDR1 and CDR2 are MNHNS and SASEGT. The CDR3 runs 14 residues. The V end was cut by 2 bases, the J end by 4 bases, with 11 bases between. CDR3 DNA: TGTGCCAGCAGTGAACGGGTCGACGGAGAGACCCAGTACTTC. Translated: CASSERVDGETQYF.

This clone came up once. The CDR3 reads CASSLDSGGRETQYF. The CDR3 bases are TGTGCCAGCAGCTTGGATTCGGGGGGGAGGGAGACCCAGTACTTC. This rearrangement joins TRBV5-4 to TRBJ2-5; TRBD2 agrees at 8 bases. Germline V gene data show CDR1 as SGHNT and CDR2 as YYREEE (reference sequence). V gave up 0 bases and J gave up 5 bases; unmatched junction bases: 6. This CDR3 comprises 15 residues.

The chain joins TRBV7-9 to TRBJ1-1; 7 bases are a match to TRBD1. This CDR3 has 17 residues. Looked up from germline, CDR1 is SEHNR and CDR2 is FQNEAQ (reference sequence). The J segment lost 2 bases and the V segment lost 4 bases, leaving 13 bases of the junction unmatched. CDR3: CASSSWPQGSPNTEAFF. In DNA form, the CDR3 reads TGTGCCAGCAGCTCTTGGCCACAGGGGTCCCCTAACACTGAAGCTTTCTTT.

The rearrangement links TRBV3-1 (or the pseudogene TRBV3-2) to TRBJ1-4; no reliable D call. The V and J ends lost 4 bases and 8 bases respectively, with 5 bases between them. The CDR3 is made up of 11 amino acids. The germline gives CDR1 LGHDT, CDR2 YNNKEL (reference sequence). The CDR3 loop is CASSLLEKLFF. For the CDR3, the DNA is TGTGCCAGCAGCCTCCTGGAAAAACTGTTTTTT.

The V and J genes are TRBV19 and TRBJ1-4; 7 positions agree with TRBD1. The ends lost 8 bases at V and 5 bases at J; junction bases unmatched: 5. The CDR3 extends over 13 amino acids. CDR1 is LNHDA and CDR2 is SQIVND in the germline V gene (reference sequence). CDR3 protein: CASPATGNEKLFF. The DNA of the CDR3 is TGTGCCAGTCCCGCGACAGGGAATGAAAAACTGTTTTTT.

CDR3 loop: CASSTGGRYGYTF. As DNA, the CDR3 is TGTGCCAGCAGTACAGGGGGACGGTATGGCTACACCTTC. The J gene is TRBJ1-2, the V gene TRBV12-3 or TRBV12-4, with TRBD1 matching 8 bases. V lost 5 bases to trimming and J lost 5 bases; unmatched junction nucleotides: 4. The CDR3 is made up of 13 amino acids.

The chain is built from TRBV19 and TRBJ2-5, with 8 nucleotides matching TRBD1. The germline V gene has CDR1 LNHDA and CDR2 SQIVND (reference sequence). CDR3 length: 16 residues. With V trimmed by 6 bases and J by 5 bases, 14 bases remained unmatched. CDR3 DNA: TGTGCCAGTAGGAAGGACAGGGCTAGTGAGGGTGAGACCCAGTACTTC. It encodes CASRKDRASEGETQYF.